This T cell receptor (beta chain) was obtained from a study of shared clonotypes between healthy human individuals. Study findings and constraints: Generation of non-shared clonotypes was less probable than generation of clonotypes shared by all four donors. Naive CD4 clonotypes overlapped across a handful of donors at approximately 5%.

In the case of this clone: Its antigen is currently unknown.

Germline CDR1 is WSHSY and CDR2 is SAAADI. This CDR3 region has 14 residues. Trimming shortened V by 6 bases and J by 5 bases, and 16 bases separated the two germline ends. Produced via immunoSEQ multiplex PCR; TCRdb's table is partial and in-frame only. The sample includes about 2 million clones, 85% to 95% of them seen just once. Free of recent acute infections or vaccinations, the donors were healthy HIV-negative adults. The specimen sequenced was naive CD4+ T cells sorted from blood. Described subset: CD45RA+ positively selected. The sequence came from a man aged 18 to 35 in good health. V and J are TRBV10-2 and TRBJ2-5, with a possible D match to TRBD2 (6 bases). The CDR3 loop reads CASREGPAWETQYF. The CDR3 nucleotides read TGCGCCAGCAGGGAGGGACCCGCCTGGGAGACCCAGTACTTC.